A few counts support the clone carrying this T cell receptor beta chain. Its antigen remains unknown. This specimen belongs to a study of human T cells and chemical hapten exposure. Study results and caveats: Relative to controls, expanded TCRs formed significantly more large CDR3 similarity clusters. Sensitization with DPC brought no change to TCRs above 1 in 1000 in frequency.

Time point denoted: patch test 1, 2 weeks after DPC sensitization. Treatment reported: therapeutic diphenylcyclopropenone sensitization with weekly scalp DPC. Those who donated were patients with alopecia, 18 to 70 years of age, and suitable for DPC. The CDR3 has 16 amino acids. From germline, CDR1 is SNHLY and CDR2 FYNNEI. V lost 7 bases and J lost 2, with 19 bases in between. MiXCR, applied by TCRdb to the RACE reads, yields one record per CDR3 protein. Here the sample spans some 82,000 distinct CDR3 sequences, around 10% being singletons. The sample in question was whole blood, obtained in connection with sensitization to the hapten diphenylcyclopropenone (DPC). The receptor was isolated from a woman aged 50 to 60 with alopecia areata. Some clones in this sample may be carry-over from other donors' samples. V is TRBV2 and J is TRBJ2-3; tentatively, D is TRBD2 (6 bases). The DNA of the CDR3 is TGTGCCAGCAAGAGCCGGGACTGGAGGAACACAGATACGCAGTATTTT. This encodes CASKSRDWRNTDTQYF. Drawing the rest from reference TRBV2 and TRBJ2-3, the complete variable domain is EPEVTQTPSHQVTQMGQEVILRCVPISNHLYFYWYRQILGQKVEFLVSFYNNEISEKSEIFDDQFSVERPDGSNFTLKIRSTKLEDSAMYFCASKSRDWRNTDTQYFGPGTRLTVL.